Presented here are 5 T cell receptor beta chains from one specimen sequenced in a study. TCRdb fed the 5' RACE reads into MiXCR, producing one record per CDR3 protein. The profile covers approximately 40,000 distinct CDR3 sequences, with approximately 31% appearing a single time and approximately 4.1% taken by the ten largest. Sequenced input: tumor-infiltrating memory CD4+ T cells sorted from the breast tumor. Noted subset: memory CD4+ T cells, CD4+CD45RO+CD25-. The receptors shown here come from a female donor with breast cancer.

This chain uses TRBV12-3 or TRBV12-4 with TRBJ1-2; weak D call: TRBD1 (6 bases). The ends were cut back, 0 bases at V and 8 bases at J, with 13 bases in the middle. The CDR3 is 14 amino acids. CDR3 region: CASSLANTGSGYTF. As DNA, the CDR3 is TGTGCCAGCAGTTTAGCTAACACAGGGAGCGGCTACACCTTC.

This clonotype has a handful of counts. V is TRBV20-1 and J is TRBJ2-6; D is unclear. Trimming pared 6 bases from V and 0 bases from J, leaving 15 bases between. Germline V gene lookup returns CDR1 DFQATT and CDR2 SNEGSKA (reference sequence). This CDR3 is built from 16 residues. The CDR3 DNA follows: TGCAGTGCAAATCTGGACGGAGTCTCTGGGGCCAACGTCCTGACTTTC. Translated, it gives CSANLDGVSGANVLTF.

This chain joins TRBV20-1 and TRBJ2-7; D is ambiguous. The CDR3 has 13 residues. From germline, CDR1 is DFQATT and CDR2 SNEGSKA (reference sequence). V dropped 7 bases and J dropped 2 bases, with 15 bases sitting between them. The DNA for the CDR3 is TGCAGTGAAGAGGACCGCGGAACCTACGAGCAGTACTTC. This encodes CSEEDRGTYEQYF.

This rearrangement joins TRBV27 to TRBJ2-2; D is undetermined. The germline CDR1 and CDR2 sequences are MNHEY and SMNVEV (reference sequence). This CDR3 spans 13 amino acids. V lost 0 bases to trimming and J lost 4 bases, with 3 bases between them. CDR3 residues: CASSLSVTGELFF. In DNA form, the CDR3 reads TGTGCCAGCAGTTTATCGGTCACCGGGGAGCTGTTTTTT.

The chain combines TRBV11-2 with TRBJ2-3, with D perhaps matching TRBD1 or TRBD2 (6 bases each). The CDR3 extends over 14 amino acids. Germline CDR1 reads SGHAT; CDR2 reads FQNNGV. V shed 2 bases and J shed 9 bases, with 15 bases lying between them. For the CDR3, the DNA is TGTGCCAGCAGCTTATCGGGGGCCCTACCGACGCAGTATTTT. Its translation: CASSLSGALPTQYF.